This is a list of T cell receptor beta chains from one sample in a study of monozygotic twins with inflammatory bowel disease. TCRdb reanalyzed the 5' RACE reads, giving one entry per CDR3 protein sequence and no DNA. The sample has over 35,000 distinct CDR3 sequences. The specimen was blood. The source is a human donor with ulcerative colitis or Crohn's disease, or a healthy co-twin of an affected twin (not recorded which). Both conserved end residues are part of each CDR3. Clone size, where shown, is once, few, many, or a class for clones that have expanded.

v_call	clone_size	j_call	cdr3_aa
TRBV18	NA	TRBJ1-4	CASSPSGTGNEKLFF
TRBV20-1	NA	TRBJ1-1	CSASLGGDTEAFF
TRBV28	NA	TRBJ2-1	CASSSSGQRYNEQFF
TRBV4-1	NA	TRBJ1-1	CASSQDFPDRSEAFF
TRBV7-9	NA	TRBJ2-1	CASSHESRGRPFF
TRBV4-1	NA	TRBJ2-3	CASKAGWGTDTQYF
TRBV20-1	NA	TRBJ1-4	CSARGAATNEKLFF
TRBV7-9	NA	TRBJ1-5	CASSRDTVRGPQHF
TRBV29-1	NA	TRBJ2-3	CSSRKGGGPDTQYF
TRBV12-3/TRBV12-4	NA	TRBJ1-1	CASSLGPGTGAAFF
TRBV6-1	NA	TRBJ1-1	CASSERQLNTEAFF
TRBV12-3/TRBV12-4	NA	TRBJ1-3	CASGHSAWGTGNTIYF
TRBV28	NA	TRBJ1-6	CASRGGQDNSPLHF
TRBV5-6	NA	TRBJ1-1	CASSSQGSEAFF
TRBV5-1	NA	TRBJ2-5	CASKVGTQETQYF
TRBV12-3/TRBV12-4	NA	TRBJ2-2	CASVRGQNTGELFF
TRBV29-1	NA	TRBJ2-1	CTTGAGGRNEQFF
TRBV12-3/TRBV12-4	NA	TRBJ2-7	CASSLGFEQYF
TRBV5-1	medium-sized	TRBJ2-5	CASRPGTSGGETQYF
TRBV6-1	NA	TRBJ2-7	CATIGHATSDEQYF
TRBV15	NA	TRBJ2-3	CATSRGEGLPYTDTQYF
TRBV29-1	NA	TRBJ2-1	CSVPWDNEQFF
TRBV20-1	NA	TRBJ2-3	CSARDRMLPDTQYF
TRBV2	NA	TRBJ1-5	CAGAGTGNQPQHF
TRBV13	NA	TRBJ1-5	CASSLGAQPQHF
TRBV30	NA	TRBJ2-5	CAWRRLATYQETQYF
TRBV20-1	NA	TRBJ2-5	CSASPLETQYF
TRBV6-2/TRBV6-3	NA	TRBJ1-5	CASSPTRGNNQPQHF
TRBV20-1	NA	TRBJ2-1	CSARRLDYNEQFF
TRBV7-9	NA	TRBJ1-1	CASSSGGGGTEAFF
TRBV13	NA	TRBJ1-3	CASSSTLSVSGNTIYF
TRBV4-1	NA	TRBJ1-2	CASSQDAAGGYTF
TRBV6-4	NA	TRBJ2-1	CASSDSGDYNEQFF
TRBV20-1	NA	TRBJ2-1	CSARERKSVSYNEQFF
TRBV20-1	NA	TRBJ2-1	CSASELSSYNEQFF
TRBV7-6	NA	TRBJ2-3	CASSLATGTGADTQYF
TRBV7-2	NA	TRBJ1-5	CASSMRTVSNQPQHF
TRBV21-1	NA	TRBJ2-2	CASAKGGLPGELFF
TRBV24-1	NA	TRBJ2-5	CATSDLGPGETQYF
TRBV30	NA	TRBJ1-2	CAWTRQPSYGYTF
TRBV20-1	NA	TRBJ2-7	CSAPWDSGYEQYF
TRBV6-6	NA	TRBJ1-2	CASSPRTDHYGYTF
TRBV2	NA	TRBJ2-5	CASSVTGGETQYF
TRBV6-5	NA	TRBJ2-7	CASRTGSTEQYF
TRBV5-1	NA	TRBJ2-4	CASRLDESDIQYF
TRBV7-2	NA	TRBJ1-1	CASSQGLVNTEAFF
TRBV5-6	NA	TRBJ2-1	CASSLGGTAYNEQFF
TRBV5-1	NA	TRBJ2-5	CASSLGNRETQYF
TRBV5-1	NA	TRBJ2-1	CASSLSPGQVGNEQFF
TRBV9	NA	TRBJ2-3	CASSVAWGGDGTDTQYF
TRBV4-1	NA	TRBJ2-7	CASSQDWTSGTPYEQYF
TRBV14	NA	TRBJ2-7	CASSHAPGIEQYF
TRBV5-1	NA	TRBJ1-2	CASTPPGQPYGYTF
TRBV5-1	NA	TRBJ2-3	CASSLQRGGTDTQYF
TRBV12-3/TRBV12-4	NA	TRBJ2-2	CASSRGQLSGELFF
TRBV5-1	NA	TRBJ2-3	CASRREGAADTQYF
TRBV5-4	NA	TRBJ2-7	CASSLAGTGTYEQYF
TRBV7-9	NA	TRBJ2-1	CASSSGQAGYNEQFF
TRBV19	NA	TRBJ2-1	CASSIGGHSYNEQFF
TRBV5-5	NA	TRBJ1-2	CASSLNLQGWNGYTF